The present entry profiles one T cell receptor (beta chain) with its context. As yet, its antigen is unknown. The conserved closing phenylalanine or tryptophan is absent in this CDR3, likely reflecting a read error. The data stem from a study of OX40 agonist ivuxolimab in advanced cancers. Overall study results and limits: The study observed clonal expansion of CD4+ and CD8+ blood T cells by week 6 at 0.1 to 3.0 mg/kg.

Germline CDR1 is LNHDA and CDR2 is SQIVND (reference sequence). The CDR3 length is 13 residues. The V gene lost 6 bases and the J gene lost 5 bases, with 13 bases spanning the gap. Clones were sequenced by immunoSEQ multiplex PCR, and TCRdb holds only the in-frame ones, with some missing. The sample contains around 94,000 clones, about 90% of which appear only once. The chain links TRBV19 to TRBJ1-1; D remains ambiguous. This clonotype was sampled from an adult with an advanced solid tumor such as melanoma, head and neck, liver or kidney cancer. The sample was CD4+ or CD8+ T cells sorted from blood, taken in a trial of the OX40 agonist ivuxolimab. CDR3 sequence reads: CASSTSDVTEAFS. CDR3 bases: TGTGCCAGTAGCACTTCTGACGTGACTGAAGCTTTCTCT.